This T cell receptor (beta chain) was sequenced in a study of cytomegalovirus exposure and HLA in healthy donors. Overall study: The 120 validation repertoires and the roughly 690 first-cohort repertoires shared a platform, a later analysis reported.

Profiled with immunoSEQ multiplex PCR; TCRdb holds only in-frame clones, not every one. The sample yields 200,000 to 250,000 clones, 75% to 90% seen once. Findings and caveats of the study: Most observed TCR sequences were rare, whereas some public TCRs were detected in many donors. Specific recognition of CMV antigens was confirmed in vitro for three chains (all CMV-associated).

The CDR3 is 15 residues long. CDR1 and CDR2 (germline): SQVTM, ANQGSEA. V lost 2 bases and J lost 2, with 15 bases in between. Separate from the 666-subject first cohort, the approximately 120-subject validation cohort was the one that the donors belonged to. Note on this clone: Its antigen is still unknown.

Sequences were obtained from PBMCs. The sequence was obtained from a woman aged 30 to 39 in good health and CMV-seropositive. V is TRBV29-1 and J is TRBJ1-2, with D unclear. The CDR3 DNA reads as TGCAGCGTTGAACATGCGGATATGCTAAACTATGGCTACACCTTC. Its translation is CSVEHADMLNYGYTF.